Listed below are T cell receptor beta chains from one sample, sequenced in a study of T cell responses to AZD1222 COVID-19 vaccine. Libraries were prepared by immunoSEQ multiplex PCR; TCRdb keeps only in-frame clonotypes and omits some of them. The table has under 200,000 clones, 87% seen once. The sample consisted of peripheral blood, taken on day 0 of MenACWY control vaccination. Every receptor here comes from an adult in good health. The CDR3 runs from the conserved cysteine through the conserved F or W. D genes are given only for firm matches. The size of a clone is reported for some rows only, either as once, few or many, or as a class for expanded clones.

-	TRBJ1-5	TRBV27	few	CASRAGQAQPQHF	TGTGCCAGCAGGGCAGGGCAGGCTCAGCCCCAGCATTTT
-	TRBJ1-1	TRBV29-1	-	CSVHGGGDTEAFF	TGCAGCGTTCACGGGGGGGGAGACACTGAAGCTTTCTTT
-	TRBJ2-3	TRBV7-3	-	CASSLMGAEDTQYF	TGTGCCAGCAGCTTAATGGGGGCCGAAGATACGCAGTATTTT
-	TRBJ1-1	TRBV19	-	CASSKGIGTEAFF	TGTGCCAGTAGTAAGGGGATAGGCACTGAAGCTTTCTTT
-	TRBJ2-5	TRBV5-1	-	CASSPVPLGIQETQYF	TGCGCCAGCAGCCCGGTCCCCCTAGGTATTCAAGAGACCCAGTACTTC
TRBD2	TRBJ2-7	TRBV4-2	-	CASSQGASGSSYEQYF	TGTGCCAGCAGCCAAGGAGCTAGCGGGAGTAGCTACGAGCAGTACTTC
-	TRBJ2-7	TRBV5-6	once	CASSFMGRTYEQYF	TGTGCCAGCAGCTTCATGGGCCGGACCTACGAGCAGTACTTC
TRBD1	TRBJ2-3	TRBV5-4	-	CASGTGGTDTQYF	TGTGCCAGCGGGACAGGGGGCACAGATACGCAGTATTTT
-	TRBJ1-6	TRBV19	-	CATSEPGGTGRGSPLHF	TGTGCCACTTCCGAGCCGGGGGGGACCGGGCGTGGTTCACCCCTCCACTTT
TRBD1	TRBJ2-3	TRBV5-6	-	CASSPAPDRMGTDTQYF	TGTGCCAGCAGCCCAGCTCCGGACAGGATGGGCACAGATACGCAGTATTTT
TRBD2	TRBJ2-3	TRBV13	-	CASSSRTSFSTDTQYF	TGTGCCAGCAGCTCTCGGACTAGCTTCAGCACAGATACGCAGTATTTT
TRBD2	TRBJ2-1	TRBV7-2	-	CASSPSGGASNEQFF	TGTGCCAGCAGCCCTAGCGGGGGGGCATCCAATGAGCAGTTCTTC
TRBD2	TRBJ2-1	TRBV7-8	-	CASSSEQRGEQFF	TGTGCCAGCAGCTCCGAACAGCGGGGTGAGCAGTTCTTC
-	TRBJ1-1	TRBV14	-	CASSQQPNTEAFF	TGTGCCAGCAGCCAACAACCGAACACTGAAGCTTTCTTT
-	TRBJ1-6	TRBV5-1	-	CASSLDGRENSPLHF	TGCGCCAGCAGCTTGGATGGCAGGGAGAATTCACCCCTCCACTTT
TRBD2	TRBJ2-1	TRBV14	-	CASSQEFSGGLYNEQFF	TGTGCCAGCAGCCAAGAGTTCTCGGGAGGGTTATACAATGAGCAGTTCTTC